These 18 T cell receptor beta chains were sequenced from one sample in a study of blood T cell repertoires in COVID-19. The assay was immunoSEQ multiplex PCR, and TCRdb's table has in-frame clones only and misses some. This sample yields 150,000 to 200,000 clones, of which over 75% are seen a single time; 18% belongs to the top ten. What was sequenced was peripheral blood. These receptors were obtained from a person between 70 and 80 years old with COVID-19, enrolled during active disease.

The gene calls are TRBV27 and TRBJ2-1; 14 bases map to TRBD2. The germline gives CDR1 MNHEY, CDR2 SMNVEV (reference sequence). The CDR3 totals 15 residues. The J segment lost 10 bases and the V segment lost 3 bases, leaving 5 bases of the junction unmatched. The CDR3 spells CASSLGLAGAREQFF. CDR3 DNA sequence: TGTGCCAGCAGTTTGGGACTAGCGGGGGCCCGAGAGCAGTTCTTC.

CDR3 in amino acids: CASSSLGTAGYEQYF. The CDR3 nucleotides read TGTGCCAGCAGTTCCCTCGGGACTGCGGGCTACGAGCAGTACTTC. The chain has TRBV6-6 and TRBJ2-7; the D gene is possibly TRBD2 (6 bases). CDR3 length equals 15 residues. Trimming shortened V by 4 bases and J by 3 bases, and 16 bases separated the two germline ends. The germline gives CDR1 MNHNY, CDR2 SVGAGI (reference sequence).

This chain joins TRBV6-5 and TRBJ2-3; 8 bases match TRBD1. This CDR3 spans 14 amino acids. The trim removed 5 bases at V and 3 bases at J, leaving 4 bases unmatched. CDR1 and CDR2 from the germline V gene are MNHEY and SVGAGI. CDR3 loop: CASSTDRGTDTQYF. The CDR3 region has the DNA TGTGCCAGCAGTACTGACAGGGGAACAGATACGCAGTATTTT.

V is TRBV2 and J is TRBJ2-7, with D possibly matching TRBD1 (5 bases). The CDR3 runs to 12 residues. Germline CDR1 is SNHLY and CDR2 is FYNNEI. V lost 8 bases and J 3 bases, leaving 11 bases between the germline ends. The CDR3 here is CASQGIGYEQYF. CDR3 coding DNA: TGTGCCAGCCAGGGTATCGGCTACGAGCAGTACTTC.

The V call is TRBV29-1, the J call TRBJ2-7, with D tentatively TRBD1 (5 bases). CDR3 length equals 12 residues. Deletions cut 6 bases from V and 2 bases from J, with 11 bases between. Germline V lookup: CDR1 SQVTM, CDR2 ANQGSEA. CDR3 nucleotide sequence: TGCAGCGTCGCGACAGATGCCTACGAGCAGTACTTC. The encoded protein is CSVATDAYEQYF.

The genes are TRBV28 and TRBJ2-1; perhaps TRBD2 as D (6 bases). From germline, CDR1 is MDHEN and CDR2 SYDVKM. Trimming took off 3 bases at V and 5 bases at J, with 17 bases between the two ends. The CDR3 spans 16 residues. Here the CDR3 DNA reads TGTGCCAGCAGTTTTACTAAGGCCGGGGAGGACAATGAGCAGTTCTTC. It encodes CASSFTKAGEDNEQFF.

The gene calls are TRBV11-1 and TRBJ1-1; 7 nucleotides agree with TRBD1. V gave up 4 bases and J gave up 0 bases; unmatched junction bases: 8. Germline values: CDR1 SGHAT, CDR2 FQDESV (reference sequence). The CDR3 contains 16 residues. The CDR3 reads CASSYGDRILNTEAFF. For the CDR3, the DNA is TGTGCCAGCAGCTATGGGGACAGAATATTGAACACTGAAGCTTTCTTT.

The V and J genes are TRBV5-1 and TRBJ2-1, with D possibly matching TRBD1 (6 bases). Trimming took off 4 bases at V and 9 bases at J, with 11 bases between the two ends. Germline V gene sequence: CDR1 SGHRS, CDR2 YFSETQ. This CDR3 is built from 12 residues. Here the CDR3 reads CASSQGLGEQFF. The CDR3 coding sequence is TGCGCCAGCAGCCAGGGGTTGGGTGAGCAGTTCTTC.

The chain links TRBV7-9 to TRBJ2-1, with 9 bases lining up with TRBD2. V shed 5 bases and J 5 bases; nucleotides not matched to a gene: 7. CDR3 length: 15 amino acids. Germline-derived CDR1 and CDR2 are SEHNR and FQNEAQ (reference sequence). CDR3 nucleotides: TGTGCCAGCAGCCTGACTAGCGGACAGGACAATGAGCAGTTCTTC. Translation gives CASSLTSGQDNEQFF.

This sequence joins TRBV10-3 and TRBJ2-1; TRBD1 matches 10 bases. This CDR3 has 14 amino acids. The V gene's germline CDR1 is ENHRY and CDR2 SYGVKD. V was pared by 7 bases and J by 7 bases, with 7 bases of the junction left unmatched. The CDR3: CAIKGQGTSNEQFF. As DNA, the CDR3 is TGTGCCATCAAGGGACAGGGGACATCAAATGAGCAGTTCTTC.

The genes are TRBV29-1 and TRBJ2-1; D is perhaps TRBD2 (5 bases). Germline V gene sequence: CDR1 SQVTM, CDR2 ANQGSEA. The CDR3 runs to 14 residues. The V end lost 4 bases, the J end lost 0 bases, and 10 bases lay between the germline ends. CDR3 protein: CSVGTGSSYNEQFF. The CDR3 DNA reads as TGCAGCGTTGGGACGGGAAGCTCCTACAATGAGCAGTTCTTC.

The V call is TRBV7-2, the J call TRBJ1-2; the match to TRBD1 covers 8 bases. The CDR3 totals 14 residues. J lost 6 bases, V lost 3 bases, and 6 bases had no gene match. Germline V lookup: CDR1 SGHTA, CDR2 FQGNSA. CDR3 DNA sequence: TGTGCCAGCAGCTTCGGACAGGGCCTTGATGGCTACACCTTC. Translation: CASSFGQGLDGYTF.

This chain joins TRBV28 and TRBJ1-4; D is ambiguous. CDR3 length: 14 amino acids. V lost 1 base and J 3 bases, leaving 6 bases between the germline ends. Germline lookup yields CDR1 MDHEN and CDR2 SYDVKM. CDR3 protein: CASSLSVANEKLFF. As DNA, the CDR3 is TGTGCCAGCAGTTTATCAGTGGCTAATGAAAAACTGTTTTTT. Using reference TRBV28 and TRBJ1-4 for the parts outside the CDR3, the full variable domain is DVKVTQSSRYLVKRTGEKVFLECVQDMDHENMFWYRQDPGLGLRLIYFSYDVKMKEKGDIPEGYSVSREKKERFSLILESASTNQTSMYLCASSLSVANEKLFFGSGTQLSVL.

The gene calls are TRBV27 and TRBJ2-1; 8 positions agree with TRBD2. Per germline, CDR1 MNHEY and CDR2 SMNVEV (reference sequence). CDR3 length: 16 amino acids. V shed 4 bases and J 3 bases; nucleotides not matched to a gene: 8. CDR3 amino acids: CASSYRSGSNYNEQFF. The CDR3, as DNA: TGTGCCAGCAGTTACAGAAGCGGGAGCAACTACAATGAGCAGTTCTTC.

The chain combines TRBV7-9 with TRBJ2-5; 7 bases map to TRBD2. The CDR3 has 15 residues. Germline V CDR1 and CDR2: SEHNR, FQNEAQ (reference sequence). V trimming: 2 bases; J trimming: 2 bases; junction bases outside the gene matches: 5. Written as DNA, the CDR3 is TGTGCCAGCAGCTTAAGGGAGGGGACTCAAGAGACCCAGTACTTC. This gives the protein CASSLREGTQETQYF.

CDR3 in DNA: TGTGCCAGCAGCTTTCCGGGACAGGGGGCCGGGGAGCAGTACTTC. Amino acids: CASSFPGQGAGEQYF. The rearrangement links TRBV11-1 to TRBJ2-7, with 12 bases identical to TRBD1. Losses at the gene ends were 3 bases for V and 7 bases for J; bases not matched to a gene: 7. In germline, CDR1 is SGHAT, CDR2 FQDESV (reference sequence). The CDR3 spans 15 residues.

J is TRBJ2-7 and V is TRBV30; 11 bases are a match to TRBD2. In germline, CDR1 is GTSNPN, CDR2 SVGIG (reference sequence). V was clipped by 1 base and J by 3 bases; unmatched bases: 5. The CDR3 totals 15 residues. DNA for the CDR3: TGTGCCTGGAGTGGCAGACTAGCGGGAAACTACGAGCAGTACTTC. Translating it yields CAWSGRLAGNYEQYF.

The V gene is TRBV28, the J gene TRBJ2-1; the match to TRBD2 covers 14 bases. The V gene end was trimmed by 3 bases and the J gene end by 2 bases; junction bases not matched to a gene: 6. The CDR3 has 18 amino acids. Germline loops: CDR1 MDHEN, CDR2 SYDVKM. CDR3 region: CASSFRLAGGPPYNEQFF. The CDR3, as DNA: TGTGCCAGCAGTTTCCGACTAGCGGGAGGGCCGCCCTACAATGAGCAGTTCTTC.